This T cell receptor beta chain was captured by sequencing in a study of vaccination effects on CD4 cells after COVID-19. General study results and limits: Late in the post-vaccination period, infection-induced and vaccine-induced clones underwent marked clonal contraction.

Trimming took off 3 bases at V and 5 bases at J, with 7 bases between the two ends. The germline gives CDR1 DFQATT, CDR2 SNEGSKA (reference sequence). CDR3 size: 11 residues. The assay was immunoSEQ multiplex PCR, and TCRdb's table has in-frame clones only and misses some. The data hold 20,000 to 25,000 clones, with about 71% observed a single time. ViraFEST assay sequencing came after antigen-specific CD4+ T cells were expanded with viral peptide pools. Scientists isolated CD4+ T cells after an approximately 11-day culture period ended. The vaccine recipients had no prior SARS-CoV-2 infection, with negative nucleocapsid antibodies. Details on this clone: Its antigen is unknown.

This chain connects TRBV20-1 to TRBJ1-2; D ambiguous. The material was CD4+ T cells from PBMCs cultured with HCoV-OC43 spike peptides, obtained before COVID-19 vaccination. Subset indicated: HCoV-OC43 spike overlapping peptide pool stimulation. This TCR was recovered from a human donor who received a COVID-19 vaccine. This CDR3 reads CSARGPYGYTF. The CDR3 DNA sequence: TGCAGTGCTAGGGGTCCATATGGCTACACCTTC.